These 21 T cell receptor beta chains came from one sample sequenced in a study of vaccination effects on CD4 cells after COVID-19. Sequencing followed a ViraFEST assay step that expanded antigen-specific CD4+ T cells with viral peptide pools. Cultured cells yielded isolated CD4+ T cells after 10 days. Infection with SARS-CoV-2 occurred in the person between March and December 2020, and PCR confirmed it. These receptors lack a known antigen. Clones were sequenced by immunoSEQ multiplex PCR, and TCRdb holds only the in-frame ones, with some missing. In the table there are around 47,000 clones, approximately 70% of which are singletons. Source: CD4+ T cells from PBMCs cultured with a peptide pool, taken before COVID-19 vaccination. The receptors were gathered from a human donor who had a prior SARS-CoV-2 infection.

The chain combines TRBV9 with TRBJ2-3; TRBD2 is a possible D gene (7 bases). CDR1 is SGDLS, CDR2 YYNGEE, per germline. The CDR3 has 18 amino acids. The germline V and J ends were trimmed by 0 bases and 4 bases, with 21 bases remaining between them. The CDR3 protein is CASSVGPTSGGAPDTQYF. The DNA of the CDR3 is TGTGCCAGCAGCGTAGGCCCAACTAGTGGGGGGGCCCCAGATACGCAGTATTTT.

This clone was seen more than once but under ten times. This chain uses TRBV3-1 (or the pseudogene TRBV3-2) with TRBJ1-1, with unresolved D. Trimming shortened V by 5 bases and J by 0 bases, and 10 bases separated the two germline ends. Germline CDR1 and CDR2: LGHDT and YNNKEL (reference sequence). The CDR3 loop spans 14 amino acids. The CDR3 coding sequence is TGTGCCAGCAGCGAACGGAGTTTGAACACTGAAGCTTTCTTT. Its protein is CASSERSLNTEAFF.

The J gene is TRBJ2-6, the V gene TRBV29-1, with TRBD1 matching over 9 bases. Germline CDR1 and CDR2: SQVTM and ANQGSEA. This CDR3 region has 17 residues. Losses at the gene ends were 7 bases for V and 2 bases for J; bases not matched to a gene: 12. CDR3 nucleotides: TGCAGCGCGATCTCACAGGGGGCTTCCCCTGGGGCCAACGTCCTGACTTTC. This encodes CSAISQGASPGANVLTF.

This clone was counted between two and nine times. The chain has TRBV7-9 and TRBJ2-1; 12 bases match TRBD2. Trimming at V came to 5 bases and at J to 2 bases, leaving 10 bases not matched to a gene. Looked up from germline, CDR1 is SEHNR and CDR2 is FQNEAQ (reference sequence). The CDR3 totals 18 residues. The CDR3 here is CASSVANLAGGAYNEQFF. CDR3 DNA sequence: TGTGCCAGCAGCGTCGCTAACCTAGCGGGAGGGGCCTACAATGAGCAGTTCTTC.

This rearrangement joins TRBV4-1 to TRBJ2-7, with no clear D. The V end lost 4 bases, the J end lost 2 bases, and 12 bases lay between the germline ends. CDR1 is MGHRA, CDR2 YSYEKL, per germline. The CDR3 loop spans 14 amino acids. Written as DNA, the CDR3 is TGCGCCAGCAGCCGCACCGACGGAGCCTACGAGCAGTACTTC. It specifies CASSRTDGAYEQYF.

This clone occurred a few times. The V call is TRBV2, the J call TRBJ1-1; D possibly corresponds to TRBD1 (6 bases). V dropped 7 bases and J dropped 1 base, with 10 bases sitting between them. The V gene's germline CDR1 is SNHLY and CDR2 FYNNEI. This CDR3 has 13 residues. The CDR3 nucleotides are TGTGCCAGCACCCAACAGGGGAACACTGAAGCTTTCTTT. As protein: CASTQQGNTEAFF.

The CDR3 DNA reads TGTGCCAGCAGTTACTCGAGTCTTGTCGGCACTGAAGCTTTCTTT. Translating it yields CASSYSSLVGTEAFF. The chain has TRBV6-5 and TRBJ1-1, with D unclear. The germline CDR1 and CDR2 sequences are MNHEY and SVGAGI. The CDR3 runs 15 residues. V was shortened by 0 bases and J by 4 bases, with 12 bases between the two germline ends.

This clone has only a few counts. The CDR3 DNA is TGCGCCAGCAAACGGGCATCGGGTGCGGAGACCCAGTACTTC. This codes for CASKRASGAETQYF. This chain uses TRBV5-1 with TRBJ2-5; D gene uncertain. The germline V gene has CDR1 SGHRS and CDR2 YFSETQ. CDR3 size: 14 residues. Trimming shortened V by 6 bases and J by 5 bases, and 17 bases separated the two germline ends.

The rearrangement joins TRBV11-2 to TRBJ2-3, with D perhaps TRBD2 (5 bases). V was trimmed by 1 base and J by 2 bases, leaving 10 bases between them. Germline assignment: CDR1 SGHAT and CDR2 FQNNGV. The CDR3 contains 15 residues. This CDR3 reads CASSLVGVITDTQYF. Here the CDR3 DNA reads TGTGCCAGCAGCTTAGTGGGAGTAATCACAGATACGCAGTATTTT.

This chain uses TRBV6-4 with TRBJ2-5; 7 bases agree with TRBD1. CDR1 is MRHNA and CDR2 is SNTAGT in the germline V gene. The CDR3 has 18 amino acids. V gave up 0 bases and J gave up 4 bases; unmatched junction bases: 14. For the CDR3, the DNA is TGTGCCAGCAGTGACTCAACAGGGGCGCGGGTCCCGGGAGAGACCCAGTACTTC. It yields the protein CASSDSTGARVPGETQYF.

The chain uses TRBV11-1 and TRBJ2-3, with D unresolved. This CDR3 has 12 amino acids. Trimming pared 8 bases from V and 0 bases from J, leaving 6 bases between. The germline gives CDR1 SGHAT, CDR2 FQDESV (reference sequence). In DNA form, the CDR3 reads TGTGCCAGCGGCTCGAGCACAGATACGCAGTATTTT. Translation: CASGSSTDTQYF.

The gene calls are TRBV7-2 and TRBJ2-2, with D possibly matching TRBD1 (5 bases). Per the germline V gene, CDR1 is SGHTA and CDR2 is FQGNSA. Trimming took 1 base from V and 6 from J, leaving 12 bases between them. The CDR3 is 15 amino acids. The CDR3, as DNA: TGTGCCAGCAGCTTAGAATTGTCAGGGCCCGGGGAGCTGTTTTTT. Protein sequence: CASSLELSGPGELFF.

The chain joins TRBV7-9 to TRBJ2-3; no firm D call. Trimming cost V 3 bases and J 3 bases, with 10 bases left between them. The CDR3 covers 14 residues. The germline V gene encodes CDR1 SEHNR and CDR2 FQNEAQ (reference sequence). DNA for the CDR3: TGTGCCAGCAGCTTTTCTGCGGTGACAGATACGCAGTATTTT. Protein sequence: CASSFSAVTDTQYF.

This chain links TRBV6-4 with TRBJ2-2; D is tentatively TRBD1 or TRBD2 (5 bases each). The germline CDR1 and CDR2 sequences are MRHNA and SNTAGT. V was cut by 7 bases and J by 1 base, with 16 bases left in between. This CDR3 is 16 amino acids long. The CDR3 region has the DNA TGTGCCAGCAACCCCCGGGGCTATAGGAACACCGGGGAGCTGTTTTTT. This gives the protein CASNPRGYRNTGELFF.

This clone was counted between two and nine times. The chain is built from TRBV2 and TRBJ2-7; 9 bases line up with TRBD2. With 7 bases clipped from V and 11 bases from J, the junction kept 9 bases outside the gene matches. Germline V lookup: CDR1 SNHLY, CDR2 FYNNEI. The CDR3 is made up of 12 amino acids. This chain's CDR3 is CASTAGGPAEYF. The CDR3 DNA follows: TGTGCCAGCACGGCGGGGGGGCCGGCAGAGTACTTC. The variable domain in full, completed from reference TRBV2 and TRBJ2-7, reads EPEVTQTPSHQVTQMGQEVILRCVPISNHLYFYWYRQILGQKVEFLVSFYNNEISEKSEIFDDQFSVERPDGSNFTLKIRSTKLEDSAMYFCASTAGGPAEYFGPGTRLTVT.

V and J are TRBV5-1 and TRBJ2-3; D unclear. The CDR3 loop spans 14 amino acids. Trimming removed 3 bases at V and 1 base at J, with 9 bases between. Germline V CDR1 and CDR2: SGHRS, YFSETQ. The CDR3, as DNA: TGCGCCAGCAGCTATCCCACGGGCACAGATACGCAGTATTTT. Translated, it gives CASSYPTGTDTQYF.

This clone ranks as medium-sized. The rearrangement uses TRBV30 and TRBJ1-4, with a weak D call TRBD1 (5 bases). This CDR3 contains 12 residues. V lost 4 bases to trimming and J lost 8 bases, with 11 bases between them. Germline V gene sequence: CDR1 GTSNPN, CDR2 SVGIG (reference sequence). CDR3 amino acids: CAWKGVGEKLFF. In nucleotides, the CDR3 is TGTGCCTGGAAAGGGGTTGGGGAAAAACTGTTTTTT.

The chain employs TRBV7-9 and TRBJ2-1, with a possible D match to TRBD2 (5 bases). This CDR3 contains 16 residues. Germline assignment: CDR1 SEHNR and CDR2 FQNEAQ (reference sequence). V was pared by 1 base and J by 3 bases, with 13 bases between. This CDR3 is CASSLDNLAYYNEQFF. DNA for the CDR3: TGTGCCAGCAGCTTAGATAATCTAGCATACTACAATGAGCAGTTCTTC.

The V gene is TRBV6-5, the J gene TRBJ1-1; TRBD1 might be the D (6 bases). This CDR3 has 15 residues. Germline lookup yields CDR1 MNHEY and CDR2 SVGAGI. V was clipped by 6 bases and J by 0 bases, with 14 bases between them. CDR3 in amino acids: CASSPWGRMNTEAFF. CDR3 bases: TGTGCCAGCAGCCCCTGGGGGCGTATGAACACTGAAGCTTTCTTT.

Concerning this clone: Germline and junction disagree at one end, which may indicate a read error. The chain is built from TRBV7-7 and TRBJ2-5; 11 bases are shared with TRBD2. This CDR3 is built from 16 residues. The V gene's germline CDR1 is SSHAT and CDR2 FNYEAQ (reference sequence). CDR3 nucleotide sequence: TGTGCTAGCAGCGCCCTAGGGACTAGCGGTCAAGAGACCCAGTACTTC. Translated, it gives CASSALGTSGQETQYF.

The rearrangement uses TRBV6-5 and TRBJ1-6; D remains ambiguous. CDR3 size: 14 residues. From germline, CDR1 is MNHEY and CDR2 SVGAGI. The V and J ends lost 5 bases and 8 bases respectively, with 13 bases between them. In nucleotides, the CDR3 is TGTGCCAGCAGTCTCGGAGGACGAGATTCACCCCTCCACTTT. Translating it yields CASSLGGRDSPLHF.